A selection of T cell receptor beta chains follows, all from one sample in a study of beta chain features in type 1 diabetes. The data were produced by immunoSEQ multiplex PCR, yet TCRdb's version contains in-frame clones alone and is incomplete. The sample lists 310,000 or so clones; less than 10% were seen once. Sequenced material: central memory CD4+ T cells from blood. Receptors originate from a woman between 18 and 29 years old in good health. Each CDR3 is given with its conserved first and last residue. D genes are given only for firm matches. Rows give clone size only sometimes, using once, few, many, or a class for an expanded clone.

CDR3: CASSLTGTGYNEQFF; DNA: TGTGCCAGCAGCCTGACCGGGACAGGCTACAATGAGCAGTTCTTC; size: NA; J: TRBJ2-1; V: TRBV5-8; length: 15; D: TRBD1
CDR3: CASSWEVGGELFF; DNA: TGCGCCAGCAGCTGGGAGGTTGGCGGGGAGCTGTTTTTT; size: NA; J: TRBJ2-2; V: TRBV5-1; length: 13; D: NA
CDR3: CASSRRPWLETQYF; DNA: TGCGCCAGCAGTCGAAGGCCGTGGTTGGAGACCCAGTACTTC; size: NA; J: TRBJ2-5; V: TRBV23-1; length: 14; D: NA
CDR3: CASSVSPNEKLFF; DNA: TGTGCCAGCAGCGTATCCCCTAATGAAAAACTGTTTTTT; size: few; J: TRBJ1-4; V: TRBV9; length: 13; D: NA
CDR3: CASSSGTSIGYEQYF; DNA: TGTGCCAGCAGTTCCGGAACCTCCATCGGTTACGAGCAGTACTTC; size: few; J: TRBJ2-7; V: TRBV28; length: 15; D: NA
CDR3: CASSRTSGTYSYEQYF; DNA: TGTGCCAGCAGTCGGACTAGCGGGACATACTCCTACGAGCAGTACTTC; size: few; J: TRBJ2-7; V: TRBV2; length: 16; D: TRBD2
CDR3: CASKIPGLGNEQFF; DNA: TGTGCCAGCAAGATTCCGGGACTAGGCAATGAGCAGTTCTTC; size: many; J: TRBJ2-1; V: TRBV27; length: 14; D: TRBD2
CDR3: CASSLDPGTSGEQFF; DNA: TGTGCCAGCAGCTTAGATCCCGGGACTAGCGGCGAGCAGTTCTTC; size: few; J: TRBJ2-1; V: TRBV11-2; length: 15; D: TRBD2
CDR3: CASSRTGTSDPDTQYF; DNA: TGTGCCAGTAGCCGAACCGGGACTAGCGACCCAGATACGCAGTATTTT; size: NA; J: TRBJ2-3; V: TRBV19; length: 16; D: TRBD2
CDR3: CSAARTGGLYF; DNA: TGCAGTGCGGCGCGGACAGGGGGCTTGTATTTT; size: NA; J: TRBJ2-3; V: TRBV20-1; length: 11; D: TRBD1
CDR3: CATTDPMNTEAFF; DNA: TGTGCCACTACCGACCCGATGAACACTGAAGCTTTCTTT; size: NA; J: TRBJ1-1; V: TRBV28; length: 13; D: NA
CDR3: CASSFGATNEKLFF; DNA: TGCGCCAGCAGCTTTGGGGCAACTAATGAAAAACTGTTTTTT; size: few; J: TRBJ1-4; V: TRBV5-1; length: 14; D: NA
CDR3: CASSAGLAGGWSEQYF; DNA: TGCGCCAGCAGCGCCGGACTAGCGGGAGGGTGGAGCGAGCAGTACTTC; size: NA; J: TRBJ2-7; V: TRBV5-1; length: 16; D: TRBD2
CDR3: CASSQDPKGHEQYF; DNA: TGCGCCAGCAGCCAAGATCCCAAGGGCCACGAGCAGTACTTC; size: few; J: TRBJ2-7; V: TRBV4-1; length: 14; D: NA
CDR3: CASSFAGDTEAFF; DNA: TGCGCCAGCAGTTTCGCAGGGGACACTGAAGCTTTCTTT; size: NA; J: TRBJ1-1; V: TRBV5-1; length: 13; D: NA
CDR3: CASSGHTEAFF; DNA: TGTGCCAGCAGTGGTCACACTGAAGCTTTCTTT; size: many; J: TRBJ1-1; V: TRBV28; length: 11; D: NA
CDR3: CASRFDSNYEQYF; DNA: TGTGCCAGCAGATTTGACTCTAATTACGAGCAGTACTTC; size: NA; J: TRBJ2-7; V: TRBV7-8; length: 13; D: NA
CDR3: CASSLTGLTGELFF; DNA: TGTGCCAGCAGCTTGACCGGTTTGACCGGGGAGCTGTTTTTT; size: few; J: TRBJ2-2; V: TRBV5-4; length: 14; D: NA
CDR3: CASSDPRGYETQYF; DNA: TGTGCCAGCAGTGACCCCAGGGGATATGAGACCCAGTACTTC; size: NA; J: TRBJ2-5; V: TRBV25-1; length: 14; D: NA
CDR3: CASSAWAAQETQYF; DNA: TGTGCCAGCAGTGCTTGGGCGGCCCAAGAGACCCAGTACTTC; size: NA; J: TRBJ2-5; V: TRBV6-1; length: 14; D: NA
CDR3: CASSQGSDRGNQPQHF; DNA: TGCGCCAGCAGCCAAGGGTCAGACAGGGGCAATCAGCCCCAGCATTTT; size: NA; J: TRBJ1-5; V: TRBV4-1; length: 16; D: TRBD1
CDR3: CASSQGFRTEAFF; DNA: TGCGCCAGCAGCCAAGGGTTCCGCACTGAAGCTTTCTTT; size: few; J: TRBJ1-1; V: TRBV4-3; length: 13; D: NA
CDR3: CASSVEARSTEAFF; DNA: TGTGCCAGCAGCGTAGAAGCTAGGAGCACTGAAGCTTTCTTT; size: NA; J: TRBJ1-1; V: TRBV9; length: 14; D: NA
CDR3: CASDRGSLNEQFF; DNA: TGTGCCAGCGACCGTGGCTCACTCAATGAGCAGTTCTTC; size: few; J: TRBJ2-1; V: TRBV28; length: 13; D: NA
CDR3: CAIRAGQVVEQYF; DNA: TGTGCCATCAGGGCGGGACAGGTCGTGGAGCAGTACTTC; size: many; J: TRBJ2-7; V: TRBV10-3; length: 13; D: TRBD1
CDR3: CASSTRTSGPYEQYF; DNA: TGTGCCAGCAGCACGCGGACTAGCGGTCCCTACGAGCAGTACTTC; size: NA; J: TRBJ2-7; V: TRBV7-2; length: 15; D: TRBD2
CDR3: CSVRLVQGDTQYF; DNA: TGCAGCGTCCGACTGGTTCAGGGAGATACGCAGTATTTT; size: NA; J: TRBJ2-3; V: TRBV29-1; length: 13; D: NA
CDR3: CASSFVGGHEQYF; DNA: TGTGCCAGCAGCTTTGTGGGGGGCCACGAGCAGTACTTC; size: NA; J: TRBJ2-7; V: TRBV11-2; length: 13; D: NA
CDR3: CASSPTAGDTGELFF; DNA: TGTGCCAGCTCACCTACCGCCGGCGACACCGGGGAGCTGTTTTTT; size: few; J: TRBJ2-2; V: TRBV18; length: 15; D: NA
CDR3: CASSLATLAGGPNEQFF; DNA: TGCGCCAGCAGCTTGGCCACGTTAGCGGGAGGGCCGAATGAGCAGTTCTTC; size: few; J: TRBJ2-1; V: TRBV5-1; length: 17; D: TRBD2
CDR3: CASSPLGGLALYNEQFF; DNA: TGTGCCAGCAGCCCCCTGGGGGGACTAGCTCTTTACAATGAGCAGTTCTTC; size: NA; J: TRBJ2-1; V: TRBV7-9; length: 17; D: TRBD2
CDR3: CASSLGLAGAEQYF; DNA: TGTGCCAGCAGCTTAGGCCTAGCGGGAGCCGAGCAGTACTTC; size: few; J: TRBJ2-7; V: TRBV11-2; length: 14; D: TRBD2
CDR3: CASSESHRASSEQYF; DNA: TGCGCCAGCAGTGAGTCACACCGCGCTAGCTCCGAGCAGTACTTC; size: NA; J: TRBJ2-7; V: TRBV10-2; length: 15; D: NA
CDR3: CASSFLAGGLKTRTDTQYF; DNA: TGTGCCAGCAGCTTTCTAGCGGGAGGGTTAAAGACACGCACAGATACGCAGTATTTT; size: NA; J: TRBJ2-3; V: TRBV7-8; length: 19; D: TRBD2
CDR3: CASSVDAGRTYEQYF; DNA: TGTGCCAGCAGCGTAGACGCGGGAAGAACCTACGAGCAGTACTTC; size: NA; J: TRBJ2-7; V: TRBV9; length: 15; D: NA
CDR3: CASSGPLAGGPPGELFF; DNA: TGCGCCAGCAGCGGCCCACTAGCGGGAGGCCCCCCCGGGGAGCTGTTTTTT; size: many; J: TRBJ2-2; V: TRBV5-1; length: 17; D: TRBD2
CDR3: CASTGNSYEQYF; DNA: TGTGCCAGCACAGGGAATTCCTACGAGCAGTACTTC; size: few; J: TRBJ2-7; V: TRBV28; length: 12; D: NA
CDR3: CASKDQQGVNYGYTF; DNA: TGTGCCAGTAAAGACCAACAGGGGGTTAACTATGGCTACACCTTC; size: NA; J: TRBJ1-2; V: TRBV19; length: 15; D: TRBD1
CDR3: CASSSLLAGTYEQYF; DNA: TGTGCCAGCAGTTCTCTACTAGCGGGAACGTACGAGCAGTACTTC; size: few; J: TRBJ2-7; V: TRBV28; length: 15; D: TRBD2
CDR3: CASSPPGGLAGELFF; DNA: TGTGCCAGCTCACCACCCGGGGGGCTCGCCGGGGAGCTGTTTTTT; size: NA; J: TRBJ2-2; V: TRBV18; length: 15; D: NA
CDR3: CASSSRPSHTDTQYF; DNA: TGTGCCAGTAGCAGCAGACCCTCTCACACAGATACGCAGTATTTT; size: few; J: TRBJ2-3; V: TRBV19; length: 15; D: NA
CDR3: CATSRSDGNLWETQYF; DNA: TGTGCCACCAGCAGATCAGACGGTAACCTCTGGGAGACCCAGTACTTC; size: many; J: TRBJ2-5; V: TRBV15; length: 16; D: NA
CDR3: CASSMELASSGELFF; DNA: TGTGCCAGTAGTATGGAACTAGCGAGCTCCGGGGAGCTGTTTTTT; size: NA; J: TRBJ2-2; V: TRBV19; length: 15; D: TRBD2
CDR3: CASRVQGTEAFF; DNA: TGTGCCAGCAGGGTACAGGGGACTGAAGCTTTCTTT; size: NA; J: TRBJ1-1; V: TRBV7-2; length: 12; D: TRBD1
CDR3: CASGLNTGELFF; DNA: TGTGCTAGTGGTCTGAACACCGGGGAGCTGTTTTTT; size: many; J: TRBJ2-2; V: TRBV12-5; length: 12; D: NA
CDR3: CASSYYPTGNTEAFF; DNA: TGTGCCAGCAGTTACTATCCGACGGGTAACACTGAAGCTTTCTTT; size: few; J: TRBJ1-1; V: TRBV6-5; length: 15; D: NA
CDR3: CASSQTSSHTQYF; DNA: TGTGCCAGCAGCCAGACTAGTTCGCATACGCAGTATTTT; size: NA; J: TRBJ2-3; V: TRBV5-8; length: 13; D: NA
CDR3: CASSLMGNTEAFF; DNA: TGTGCCAGCAGCTTAATGGGGAACACTGAAGCTTTCTTT; size: NA; J: TRBJ1-1; V: TRBV7-9; length: 13; D: NA
CDR3: CASSPFRAQGTGNIQYF; DNA: TGTGCCAGCAGCCCGTTCCGCGCACAGGGAACAGGGAACATTCAGTACTTC; size: many; J: TRBJ2-4; V: TRBV14; length: 17; D: NA